Listed below are T cell receptor beta chains from one sample, sequenced in a study of cytomegalovirus exposure and HLA in healthy donors. TCRdb's table, derived via immunoSEQ multiplex PCR, lists solely in-frame clones and lacks some. The sample lists 65,000 to 85,000 clones; roughly 76% were seen once. The sequenced sample consisted of PBMCs. The source of these receptors is a male donor in good health and CMV-seropositive. The CDR3 runs from the conserved cysteine through the conserved F or W. The D gene is left open where the match is weak. Some rows mark clone size as missing; the rest say once, few, many or name a class of expanded clone.

TRBV11-1	NA	NA	TRBJ1-1	CASSLGLNTEAFF	TGTGCCAGCAGCTTGGGGCTGAACACTGAAGCTTTCTTT
TRBV21-1	NA	NA	TRBJ1-1	CASSKWAPSPTEAFF	TGTGCCAGCAGCAAATGGGCCCCCAGCCCCACTGAAGCTTTCTTT
TRBV2	TRBD2	NA	TRBJ2-7	CASSDPAGGNPYEQYF	TGTGCCAGCAGTGACCCAGCGGGGGGAAACCCTTACGAGCAGTACTTC
TRBV15	NA	NA	TRBJ2-3	CATSRAHRVDTQYF	TGTGCCACCAGCAGGGCTCACAGGGTAGATACGCAGTATTTT
TRBV7-9	NA	NA	TRBJ1-2	CASSSGYFLGYTF	TGTGCCAGCAGCTCAGGCTACTTTTTAGGCTACACCTTC
TRBV7-9	NA	NA	TRBJ2-2	CASSLGTTTGELFF	TGTGCCAGCAGCTTAGGGACAACCACCGGGGAGCTGTTTTTT
TRBV25-1	NA	NA	TRBJ2-2	CASSEIPSPNTGELFF	TGTGCCAGCAGTGAAATTCCTAGCCCGAACACCGGGGAGCTGTTTTTT
TRBV5-5	TRBD2	NA	TRBJ2-7	CASRTSGGHSYEQYF	TGTGCCAGCAGGACGAGCGGGGGGCACTCCTACGAGCAGTACTTC
TRBV7-2	NA	NA	TRBJ2-7	CASSELFPYEQYF	TGTGCCAGCAGCGAGCTATTTCCCTACGAGCAGTACTTC
TRBV11-2	NA	NA	TRBJ1-1	CASSLRGQGLNTEAFF	TGTGCCAGCAGCCTCCGTGGCCAGGGTCTGAACACTGAAGCTTTCTTT
TRBV4-1	NA	NA	TRBJ1-4	CASSPSTGVEKLFF	TGCGCCAGCAGCCCGAGCACGGGGGTGGAAAAACTGTTTTTT
TRBV19	TRBD1	NA	TRBJ2-2	CASSTIQGAVITGELFF	TGTGCCAGTAGTACCATACAGGGGGCGGTGATAACCGGGGAGCTGTTTTTT
TRBV27	NA	NA	TRBJ2-7	CASSLSSQVHEQYF	TGTGCCAGCAGTTTATCGTCCCAGGTTCACGAGCAGTACTTC
TRBV19	TRBD1	NA	TRBJ1-5	CASTGTGGWQPQHF	TGTGCCAGTACTGGGACAGGGGGCTGGCAGCCCCAGCATTTT
TRBV6-5	TRBD2	NA	TRBJ2-1	CASSSGLAGYNEQFF	TGTGCCAGCAGCTCGGGACTAGCGGGTTACAATGAGCAGTTCTTC
TRBV30	TRBD2	NA	TRBJ2-3	CAWRRLAGGTDTQYF	TGTGCCTGGAGGAGACTAGCGGGAGGGACAGATACGCAGTATTTT
TRBV7-2	NA	once	TRBJ2-1	CASSLVASSYNEQFF	TGTGCCAGCAGCTTAGTCGCCAGCTCCTACAATGAGCAGTTCTTC
TRBV21-1	NA	NA	TRBJ2-5	CASSELFSYRGETQYF	TGTGCCAGCAGCGAGTTGTTTAGCTACCGGGGAGAGACCCAGTACTTC
TRBV7-2	TRBD1	NA	TRBJ1-1	CASSSDRANTEAFF	TGTGCCAGCAGCTCTGACAGGGCTAACACTGAAGCTTTCTTT
TRBV13	NA	NA	TRBJ1-4	CASSSPTTTNEKLFF	TGTGCCAGCAGCTCTCCAACTACAACTAATGAAAAACTGTTTTTT
TRBV5-5	TRBD1	NA	TRBJ1-1	CASSIGQGPRSNTEAFF	TGTGCCAGCAGTATCGGACAGGGGCCTAGGTCTAACACTGAAGCTTTCTTT
TRBV27	TRBD2	NA	TRBJ2-5	CASSFRLARETQYF	TGTGCCAGCAGTTTCCGACTAGCCAGGGAGACCCAGTACTTC
TRBV5-6	TRBD2	NA	TRBJ2-2	CASSPSGGATGELFF	TGTGCCAGCAGCCCTAGCGGGGGGGCGACCGGGGAGCTGTTTTTT
TRBV9	NA	NA	TRBJ1-2	CASSVDPFGGGNGYTF	TGTGCCAGCAGCGTAGACCCTTTTGGGGGGGGTAATGGCTACACCTTC
TRBV19	TRBD1	few	TRBJ2-1	CASSQAGTGGLNEQFF	TGTGCCAGTAGTCAAGCCGGGACAGGGGGTCTCAATGAGCAGTTCTTC
TRBV5-1	TRBD2	NA	TRBJ2-1	CASSLIAGAYNEQFF	TGCGCCAGCAGCTTGATAGCGGGGGCCTACAATGAGCAGTTCTTC
TRBV7-2	NA	once	TRBJ2-1	CASSFRNSGGPYNEQFF	TGTGCCAGCAGCTTTCGGAATAGCGGAGGGCCCTACAATGAGCAGTTCTTC
TRBV4-2	NA	NA	TRBJ2-7	CASSQAGYEQYF	TGTGCCAGCAGCCAAGCGGGATACGAGCAGTACTTC
TRBV7-3	NA	NA	TRBJ2-2	CASSLQISSANTGELFF	TGTGCCAGCAGCTTGCAGATTAGCTCAGCGAACACCGGGGAGCTGTTTTTT
TRBV5-6	TRBD1	NA	TRBJ2-1	CASSGSDRGYDNEQFF	TGTGCCAGCAGCGGATCAGACAGGGGTTATGACAATGAGCAGTTCTTC
TRBV7-3	TRBD1	NA	TRBJ2-1	CASSLQGDRVYEQFF	TGTGCCAGCAGCCTCCAGGGGGACAGGGTCTATGAGCAGTTCTTC
TRBV11-2	NA	once	TRBJ1-1	CASSLVAGLNTEAFF	TGTGCCAGCAGCTTAGTGGCGGGGTTGAACACTGAAGCTTTCTTT
TRBV19	TRBD1	NA	TRBJ1-1	CASSVEQGVATEAFF	TGTGCCAGTAGTGTCGAACAGGGGGTTGCGACTGAAGCTTTCTTT
TRBV7-9	TRBD1	once	TRBJ2-7	CSSRQGHEQYF	TGTTCCAGCAGACAGGGTCACGAGCAGTACTTC
TRBV29-1	TRBD1	NA	TRBJ1-1	CSVTGKRSTEAFF	TGCAGCGTGACAGGGAAACGATCGACTGAAGCTTTCTTT